The 25 T cell receptor beta chains below were found in one sample sequenced in a study of healthy donors' naive CD4 and CD8 T cells. Each TCR library used 450 to 600 ng of total RNA and a linear amplification protocol. MiXCR was run by TCRdb on the reads, yielding one entry per CDR3 protein. The top ten clones hold approximately 2.5% of a sample with about 180,000 distinct CDR3 sequences, around 74% of them seen once. Specimen: naive CD4+ and CD8+ T cells sorted from blood, pooled from several donors. These receptors were collected from a pool of human donors in good health; the sample pools cells from several healthy donors.

CDR3: CASSYSAGYGYTF. The DNA of the CDR3 is TGTGCCAGCAGTTACTCGGCAGGCTATGGCTACACCTTC. The chain combines TRBV6-5 with TRBJ1-2; D is undetermined. Germline CDR1 MNHEY, CDR2 SVGAGI. Trimming cost V 0 bases and J 4 bases, with 6 bases left between them. This CDR3 spans 13 amino acids.

The chain recombines TRBV27 with TRBJ1-5, with D possibly matching TRBD1 (5 bases). Germline-derived CDR1 and CDR2 are MNHEY and SMNVEV (reference sequence). The CDR3 spans 11 residues. Trimming pared 10 bases from V and 4 bases from J, leaving 8 bases between. CDR3: CATGGNQPQHF. CDR3 nucleotides: TGTGCCACCGGGGGGAATCAGCCCCAGCATTTT.

This clonotype has only a few counts. The chain recombines TRBV29-1 with TRBJ2-1, with a possible D match to TRBD1 (6 bases). The CDR3 covers 13 residues. The germline CDR1 and CDR2 sequences are SQVTM and ANQGSEA. The ends were cut back, 6 bases at V and 6 bases at J, with 15 bases in the middle. CDR3 loop: CSVAPVQGNEQFF. In DNA, the CDR3 is TGCAGCGTCGCCCCGGTACAGGGCAATGAGCAGTTCTTC.

The rearrangement links TRBV19 to TRBJ2-1; D remains unclear. Germline CDR1 is LNHDA and CDR2 is SQIVND (reference sequence). V was trimmed by 7 bases and J by 5 bases, leaving 12 bases between them. The CDR3 is made up of 13 amino acids. In DNA, the CDR3 is TGTGCCAGTACCCAAAGGCCCAACAATGAGCAGTTCTTC. It yields the protein CASTQRPNNEQFF. The entire variable domain, with the rest obtained from reference TRBV19 and TRBJ2-1, is as follows: DGGITQSPKYLFRKEGQNVTLSCEQNLNHDAMYWYRQDPGQGLRLIYYSQIVNDFQKGDIAEGYSVSREKKESFPLTVTSAQKNPTAFYLCASTQRPNNEQFFGPGTRLTVL.

The chain has TRBV19 and TRBJ2-1, with D tentatively TRBD2 (5 bases). V shed 1 base and J shed 7 bases, with 11 bases lying between them. CDR1 and CDR2 from the germline V gene are LNHDA and SQIVND (reference sequence). The CDR3 has 14 amino acids. Written as DNA, the CDR3 is TGTGCCAGTAGTATAGGAATCAGGAGGAATGAGCAGTTCTTC. Its translation: CASSIGIRRNEQFF.

This clonotype was detected a few times. The gene calls are TRBV6-5 and TRBJ2-1, with D possibly being TRBD1 or TRBD2 (5 bases each). Germline V gives CDR1 MNHEY, CDR2 SVGAGI. This CDR3 is built from 17 residues. V lost 0 bases and J lost 5, with 17 bases in between. CDR3 protein: CASSYSIGASPHNEQFF. The DNA of the CDR3 is TGTGCCAGCAGTTACTCGATCGGGGCTAGCCCTCACAATGAGCAGTTCTTC.

J is TRBJ2-1 and V is TRBV6-5, with D unclear. V was pared by 2 bases and J by 8 bases, with 7 bases between. CDR3 length equals 12 residues. Germline CDR1 and CDR2: MNHEY and SVGAGI. The CDR3 protein is CASSYGIDEQFF. For the CDR3, the DNA is TGTGCCAGCAGTTACGGAATCGATGAGCAGTTCTTC.

The rearrangement links TRBV27 to TRBJ1-2; 8 bases are a match to TRBD1. This CDR3 contains 13 residues. Germline V lookup: CDR1 MNHEY, CDR2 SMNVEV (reference sequence). Losses at the gene ends were 6 bases for V and 3 bases for J; bases not matched to a gene: 3. The chain's CDR3 is CASRQGAHYGYTF. The CDR3, as DNA: TGTGCCAGCAGGCAGGGGGCACACTATGGCTACACCTTC.

CDR3 sequence (DNA): TGTGCCAGCACCTATTTTGGACAGGGCACTGAAGCTTTCTTT. This translates into CASTYFGQGTEAFF. The gene calls are TRBV12-3 or TRBV12-4 and TRBJ1-1; 8 nucleotides match TRBD1. The junction had 8 bases not matched to a gene; V was cut back by 7 bases and J by 4 bases. The CDR3 is made up of 14 amino acids.

The J gene is TRBJ2-7, the V gene TRBV5-6, with TRBD1 identical over 10 bases. The germline gives CDR1 SGHDT, CDR2 YYEEEE. After removal of 4 bases from V and 7 bases from J, the junction contained 11 bases not matched to a gene. CDR3 size: 15 residues. The CDR3 is CASSPGPGTGVEQYV. The CDR3 nucleotides are TGTGCCAGCAGCCCAGGTCCCGGGACAGGGGTTGAGCAGTACGTC.

This clonotype occurred once. The chain recombines TRBV6-2 or TRBV6-3 with TRBJ1-1, with 7 positions matching TRBD1. V was clipped by 11 bases and J by 4 bases; unmatched bases: 16. Germline V gene data show CDR1 as MNHEY and CDR2 as SVGEGT. The CDR3 spans 15 residues. CDR3 sequence: CAGSGQVGFPTEAFF. The DNA of the CDR3 is TGTGCCGGCTCCGGACAGGTGGGGTTCCCCACTGAAGCTTTCTTT.

The chain is built from TRBV29-1 and TRBJ2-1; 9 nucleotides match TRBD1. Germline V gives CDR1 SQVTM, CDR2 ANQGSEA. V lost 7 bases and J lost 7; bases outside the gene matches: 11. The CDR3 totals 14 residues. The DNA for the CDR3 is TGCAGCGCAAGCCGTGGGACAGGGAGGAATGAGCAGTTCTTC. Translated: CSASRGTGRNEQFF.

The chain uses TRBV10-3 and TRBJ1-5; possibly TRBD1 for D (5 bases). V lost 3 bases and J lost 5, with 14 bases in between. This CDR3 spans 15 amino acids. Per germline, CDR1 ENHRY and CDR2 SYGVKD. The CDR3, as DNA: TGTGCCATCAGTGATGGGGCAGGGCAACATCAGCCCCAGCATTTT. Its translation: CAISDGAGQHQPQHF.

The chain carries TRBV29-1 and TRBJ1-2; no definite D call. Germline loops: CDR1 SQVTM, CDR2 ANQGSEA. Between the trimmed V and J ends, which lost 4 bases and 2 bases, there was a span of 8 bases. CDR3 length: 12 residues. CDR3 sequence (DNA): TGCAGCGTTGGCGGTCAGAACTATGGCTACACCTTC. Its translation is CSVGGQNYGYTF.

The chain has TRBV11-3 and TRBJ2-1; 7 bases fit TRBD2. CDR1 and CDR2 from the germline V gene are SGHNT and YENEEA. J was trimmed by 4 bases and V by 3 bases; bases with no gene match: 15. The length of the CDR3 is 18 residues. The CDR3 sequence: CASSLGLSPVPNYNEQFF. The CDR3 DNA is TGTGCCAGCAGCTTGGGACTAAGTCCAGTCCCAAATTACAATGAGCAGTTCTTC.

The chain has TRBV15 and TRBJ1-2; D ambiguous. From germline, CDR1 is LNHNV and CDR2 YYDKDF (reference sequence). The length of the CDR3 is 14 residues. Deletions cut 3 bases from V and 1 base from J, with 9 bases between. The CDR3 DNA is TGTGCCACCAGCAGGAAACAGTTTAACTATGGCTACACCTTC. Its protein product is CATSRKQFNYGYTF.

V is TRBV6-5 and J is TRBJ2-7; the match to TRBD1 covers 9 bases. There are 14 residues in the CDR3. Losses at the gene ends were 3 bases for V and 2 bases for J; bases not matched to a gene: 2. Germline V gives CDR1 MNHEY, CDR2 SVGAGI. This CDR3 reads CASSYGTGTYEQYF. The CDR3 DNA sequence: TGTGCCAGCAGTTATGGGACAGGGACCTACGAGCAGTACTTC.

The rearrangement uses TRBV30 and TRBJ1-2; D gene ambiguous. Trimming removed 4 bases at V and 0 bases at J, with 9 bases between. CDR3 length: 13 amino acids. Per the germline V gene, CDR1 is GTSNPN and CDR2 is SVGIG (reference sequence). The CDR3 DNA reads as TGTGCCTGGACAGTGGTACCTAACTATGGCTACACCTTC. This gives the protein CAWTVVPNYGYTF.

This clonotype has more than one count but fewer than ten. The chain is built from TRBV29-1 and TRBJ1-2; D remains unclear. CDR1 and CDR2 (germline): SQVTM, ANQGSEA. Trimming took off 1 base at V and 6 bases at J, with 6 bases between the two ends. The CDR3 runs 11 residues. Here the CDR3 DNA reads TGCAGCGTTGAAGGGCCCAATGGCTACACCTTC. This encodes CSVEGPNGYTF.

The V gene is TRBV29-1, the J gene TRBJ1-1; D uncertain. Germline V gene data show CDR1 as SQVTM and CDR2 as ANQGSEA. Trimming stripped 5 bases from V and 0 bases from J, with 7 bases between. The CDR3 length is 12 residues. CDR3 nucleotide sequence: TGCAGCGTTCTTGGGATGAACACTGAAGCTTTCTTT. It translates to CSVLGMNTEAFF.

The chain joins TRBV24-1 to TRBJ1-3; TRBD1 aligns across 7 bases. CDR3 length: 14 amino acids. The V gene's germline CDR1 is KGHDR and CDR2 SFDVKD. Trimming at V came to 8 bases and at J to 0 bases, leaving 3 bases not matched to a gene. As DNA, the CDR3 is TGTGCCACCAATCGGGACAGCTCTGGAAACACCATATATTTT. Its translation: CATNRDSSGNTIYF.

The DNA for the CDR3 is TGTGCCAGCAGCCGGACAGGTCCAGAGCAGTACTTC. This encodes CASSRTGPEQYF. The gene calls are TRBV6-2 or TRBV6-3 and TRBJ2-7, with TRBD1 identical over 7 bases. The germline V gene has CDR1 MNHEY and CDR2 SVGEGT. V trimming: 6 bases; J trimming: 7 bases; junction bases outside the gene matches: 6. CDR3 length equals 12 residues.

This clonotype was seen only a few times. The J gene is TRBJ2-7, the V gene TRBV29-1; TRBD2 might be the D (6 bases). Germline-derived CDR1 and CDR2 are SQVTM and ANQGSEA. This CDR3 comprises 12 residues. Trimming took 0 bases from V and 6 from J, leaving 9 bases between them. Here the CDR3 reads CSVEDGGIEQYF. The DNA of the CDR3 is TGCAGCGTTGAAGACGGCGGGATCGAGCAGTACTTC.

This clonotype was observed a few times. The chain is built from TRBV6-5 and TRBJ2-7; either TRBD1 or TRBD2 may fit D (5 bases each). V was pared by 2 bases and J by 6 bases, with 11 bases between. CDR3 size: 13 residues. Germline lookup yields CDR1 MNHEY and CDR2 SVGAGI. CDR3 amino acids: CASSYRAGTEQYF. CDR3 in DNA: TGTGCCAGCAGTTACCGGGCAGGGACCGAGCAGTACTTC.

The rearrangement joins TRBV29-1 to TRBJ2-5; D remains unclear. V was cut by 5 bases and J by 2 bases, with 3 bases left in between. Germline V gene sequence: CDR1 SQVTM, CDR2 ANQGSEA. This CDR3 has 10 residues. CDR3 loop: CSVTQETQYF. The CDR3, as DNA: TGCAGCGTTACGCAAGAGACCCAGTACTTC.